The clone carrying this T cell receptor (beta chain) was counted a single time. Germline CDR1 is LNHDA and CDR2 is SQIVND (reference sequence). Deletions cut 3 bases from V and 2 bases from J, with 16 bases between. This CDR3 comprises 17 residues. Libraries were prepared by immunoSEQ multiplex PCR; TCRdb keeps only in-frame clonotypes and omits some of them. The repertoire has over 300,000 clones, approximately 83% of them found once; the top ten carry 2.2%. The data derive from a study of blood T cell repertoires in COVID-19. Sequenced sample: PBMCs or T cells enriched from blood (not recorded which). The chain recombines TRBV19 with TRBJ1-4; a possible D gene is TRBD1 (5 bases). The sequence was collected from a man aged 30-40 years who had recovered from COVID-19. The CDR3 region has the DNA TGTGCCAGTAGTATCCCCTATGGGGCCGGGACTAATGAAAAACTGTTTTTT. Its translation is CASSIPYGAGTNEKLFF.